This TCR beta chain comes out of a study of control samples from healthy donors and cancer patients. Measured with immunoSEQ multiplex PCR; TCRdb has only the in-frame clones, and not every one. In the table there are 100,000 to 150,000 clones, around 92% of which are singletons. Per germline, CDR1 SQVTM and CDR2 ANQGSEA. Trimming shortened V by 7 bases and J by 6 bases, and 6 bases separated the two germline ends. The CDR3 length is 9 residues. The TCR originated in a woman aged 45 to 65 in good health. The sequenced sample was blood. V gene TRBV29-1 combines with J gene TRBJ1-2, with D unclear. Written as DNA, the CDR3 is TGCAGCGCTTCCGATGGCTACACCTTC. Translating gives CSASDGYTF.